This TCR beta chain was recovered during a study of cytomegalovirus exposure and HLA in healthy donors. Study in general: There were roughly 110 million unique TCR beta sequences, drawn from around 180 million T cells, in an earlier analysis. Study-level results: A likely sequencing artifact accounted for one observed cluster of highly shared sequence variants.

This clone turned up a few times. As yet, its antigen is unknown. Germline loops: CDR1 MNHEY, CDR2 SMNVEV (reference sequence). The ends were cut back, 5 bases at V and 1 base at J, with 20 bases in the middle. The CDR3 extends over 17 amino acids. The study sampled nominally healthy donors, though unrecorded immune exposures were likely. Primers included in the PCR were 60 Vbeta and 13 Jbeta primers. Assay: immunoSEQ multiplex PCR; the TCRdb copy retains only in-frame clones and omits some. The repertoire has 150,000 to 200,000 clones, 84% of them found once; the top ten carry roughly 5.2%. The V call is TRBV27, the J call TRBJ1-1; the D gene is possibly TRBD1 (6 bases). What was sequenced was PBMCs. This clonotype was obtained from a girl between 5 and 17 years old in good health and CMV-seropositive. The CDR3, as DNA: TGTGCCAGCAGTCCGGCGGACAGATCACAGGGGAACACTGAAGCTTTCTTT. Amino acids: CASSPADRSQGNTEAFF.